This T cell receptor (beta chain) was captured in a study of T cells in Graves' hyperthyroidism and ophthalmopathy. Points from the study as a whole: The blood repertoire included most of the expanded thyroid clonotypes above 0.001.

This clonotype was seen a few times. As yet, its antigen is unknown. A read error may account for a junction end that differs from germline. Germline CDR1 and CDR2: SGHNT and YENEEA. The length of the CDR3 is 16 residues. Clinicians diagnosed patients from clinical symptoms, serum thyroxine and TRAb, thyroid ultrasound and orbital computed tomography. Ahead of any ophthalmopathy symptoms, the blood sample was obtained at the first diagnosis of hyperthyroidism. Out of over 9 ml of fresh peripheral blood came the PBMCs. Amplification targeted TCR beta CDR3 regions from RNA transcripts. HTBI primers drove first-round RT-PCR of the TCR CDR3. MiXCR, run by TCRdb on the multiplex PCR reads, gives a single entry per CDR3 protein. The table includes around 700,000 distinct CDR3 sequences, about 17% detected once.

The chain carries TRBV11-3 and TRBJ2-3; 11 bases align to TRBD2. The sample taken for sequencing was blood. The sequence derives from a woman in her fifties or sixties with Graves' hyperthyroidism that later progressed to Graves' ophthalmopathy. CDR3 coding DNA: TGTGCCAGCAGCCCTACTAGCGGGGGATTCACAGATACGCGGTATTTT. It translates to CASSPTSGGFTDTRYF. Based on the CDR3 plus reference TRBV11-3 and TRBJ2-3, the full variable domain is EAGVVQSPRYKIIEKKQPVAFWCNPISGHNTLYWYLQNLGQGPELLIRYENEEAVDDSQLPKDRFSAERLKGVDSTLKIQPAELGDSAVYLCASSPTSGGFTDTRYFGPGTRLTVL.